This TCR beta chain derives from a study of T cell responses to AZD1222 COVID-19 vaccine. A remark on this clone: Its antigen is not known.

Study results and limitations: White British people made up most donors, females outnumbered males, and clonal diversity was possibly underestimated. Spike-specific TCR breadth and depth both grew after two AZD1222 doses. In all cases, repertoires were sampled only after the peak T cell response.

Clones were read by immunoSEQ multiplex PCR, and TCRdb kept only the in-frame ones, dropping some. Counted here are roughly 100,000 clones, over 80% occurring once; the ten biggest clones make up around 5%. Trimming stripped 4 bases from V and 0 bases from J, with 11 bases between. This CDR3 spans 16 amino acids. Looked up from germline, CDR1 is SGHDT and CDR2 is YYEEEE. Sample: peripheral blood, taken on day 0 of AZD1222 vaccination. This clonotype was sampled from an adult in good health. V is TRBV5-6 and J is TRBJ1-6, with D uncertain. The CDR3 reads CASSPTPISYNSPLHF. DNA for the CDR3: TGTGCCAGCAGCCCGACACCCATCTCCTATAATTCACCCCTCCACTTT.